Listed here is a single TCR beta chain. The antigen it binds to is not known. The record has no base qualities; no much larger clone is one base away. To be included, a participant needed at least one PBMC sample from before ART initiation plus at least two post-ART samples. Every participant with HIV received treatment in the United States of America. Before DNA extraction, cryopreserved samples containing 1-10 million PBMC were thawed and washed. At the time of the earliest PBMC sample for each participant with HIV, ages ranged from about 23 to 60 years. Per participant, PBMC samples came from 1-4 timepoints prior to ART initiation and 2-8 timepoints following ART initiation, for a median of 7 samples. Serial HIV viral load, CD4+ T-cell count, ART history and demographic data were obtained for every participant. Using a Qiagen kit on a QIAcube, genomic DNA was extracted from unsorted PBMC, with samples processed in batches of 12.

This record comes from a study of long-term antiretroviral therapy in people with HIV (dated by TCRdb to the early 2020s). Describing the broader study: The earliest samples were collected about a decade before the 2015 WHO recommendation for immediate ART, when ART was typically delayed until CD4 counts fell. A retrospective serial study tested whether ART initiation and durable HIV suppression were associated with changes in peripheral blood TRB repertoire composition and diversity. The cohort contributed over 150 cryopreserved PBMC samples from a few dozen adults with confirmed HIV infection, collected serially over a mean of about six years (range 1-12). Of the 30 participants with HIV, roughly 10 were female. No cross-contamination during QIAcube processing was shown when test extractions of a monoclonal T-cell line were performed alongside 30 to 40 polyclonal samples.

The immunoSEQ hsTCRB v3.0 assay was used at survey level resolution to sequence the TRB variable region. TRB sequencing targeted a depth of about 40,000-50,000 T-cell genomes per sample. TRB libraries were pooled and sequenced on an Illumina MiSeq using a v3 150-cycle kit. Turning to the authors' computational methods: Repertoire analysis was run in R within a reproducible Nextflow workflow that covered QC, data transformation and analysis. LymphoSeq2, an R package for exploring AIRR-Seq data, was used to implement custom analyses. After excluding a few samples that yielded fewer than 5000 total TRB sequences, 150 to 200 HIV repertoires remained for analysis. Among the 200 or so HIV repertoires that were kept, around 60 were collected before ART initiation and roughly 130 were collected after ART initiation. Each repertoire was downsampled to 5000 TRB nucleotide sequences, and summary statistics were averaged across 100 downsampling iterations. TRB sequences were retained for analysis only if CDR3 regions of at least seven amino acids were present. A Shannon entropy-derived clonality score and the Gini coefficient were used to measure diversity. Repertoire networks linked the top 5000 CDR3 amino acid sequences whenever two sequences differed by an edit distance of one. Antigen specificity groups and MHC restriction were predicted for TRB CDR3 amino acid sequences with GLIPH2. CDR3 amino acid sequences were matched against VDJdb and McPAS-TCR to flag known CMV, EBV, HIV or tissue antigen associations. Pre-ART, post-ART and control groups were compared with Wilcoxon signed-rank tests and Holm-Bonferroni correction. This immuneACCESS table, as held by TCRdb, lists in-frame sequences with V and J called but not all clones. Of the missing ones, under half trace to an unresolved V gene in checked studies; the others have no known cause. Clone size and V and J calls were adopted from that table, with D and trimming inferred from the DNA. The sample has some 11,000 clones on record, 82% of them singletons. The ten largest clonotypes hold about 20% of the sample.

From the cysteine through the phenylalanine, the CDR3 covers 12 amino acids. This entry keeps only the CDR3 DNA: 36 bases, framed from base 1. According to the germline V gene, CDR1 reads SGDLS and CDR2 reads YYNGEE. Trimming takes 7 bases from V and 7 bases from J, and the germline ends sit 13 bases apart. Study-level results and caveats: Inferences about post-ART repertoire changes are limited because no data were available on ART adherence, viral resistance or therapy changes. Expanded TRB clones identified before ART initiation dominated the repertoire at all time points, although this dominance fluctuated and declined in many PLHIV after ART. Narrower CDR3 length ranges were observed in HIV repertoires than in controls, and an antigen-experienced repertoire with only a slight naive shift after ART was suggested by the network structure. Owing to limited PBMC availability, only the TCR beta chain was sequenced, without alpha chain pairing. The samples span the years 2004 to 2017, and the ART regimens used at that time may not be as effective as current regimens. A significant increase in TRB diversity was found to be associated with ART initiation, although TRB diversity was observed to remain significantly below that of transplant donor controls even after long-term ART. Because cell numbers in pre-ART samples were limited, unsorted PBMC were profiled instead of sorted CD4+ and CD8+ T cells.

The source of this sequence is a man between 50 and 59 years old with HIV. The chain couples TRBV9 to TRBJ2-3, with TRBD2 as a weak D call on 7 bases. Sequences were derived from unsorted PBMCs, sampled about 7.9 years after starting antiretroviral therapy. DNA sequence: TGTGCCAGCTCGAGGGGGGGGAATACGCAGTATTTT. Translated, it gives CASSRGGNTQYF.